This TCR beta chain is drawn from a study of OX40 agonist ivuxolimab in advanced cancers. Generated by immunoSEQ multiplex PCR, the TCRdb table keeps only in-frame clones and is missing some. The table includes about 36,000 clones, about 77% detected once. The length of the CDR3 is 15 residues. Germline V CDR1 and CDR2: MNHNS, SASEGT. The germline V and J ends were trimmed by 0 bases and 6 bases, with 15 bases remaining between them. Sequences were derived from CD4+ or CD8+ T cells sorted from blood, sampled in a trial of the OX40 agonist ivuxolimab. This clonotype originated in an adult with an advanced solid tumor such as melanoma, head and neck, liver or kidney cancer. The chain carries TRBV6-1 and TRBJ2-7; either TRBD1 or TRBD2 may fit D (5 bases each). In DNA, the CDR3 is TGTGCCAGCAGTGAAGCTTGGGACCCGGACCCCGAGCAGTACTTC. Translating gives CASSEAWDPDPEQYF.